This record concerns one T cell receptor beta chain sequence. No antigen is known for it. The record has no base qualities; no much larger clone is one base away. The sample is drawn from a study of cytotoxic CD8 clonotypes in ibrutinib-treated CLL (dated by TCRdb to the early 2020s). Context from the whole study: The cohort was composed of about 10 relapsed/refractory and fewer than 16 treatment-naive patients; IGHV unmutated status was identified in some 17 patients. Responses were partial in roughly 24 patients and complete in 2; after median approximately 69 months follow-up, around 14 stayed in remission and some twelve progressed. The response samples were drawn at a median of approximately 11 months into treatment, with a range of roughly 6 to 40 months. On average, each sample yielded about 250,000 productive templates and roughly 95,000 productive rearrangements. Longitudinal samples were obtainable from about 30% of the roughly 90 participants in the trial. Cryopreserved peripheral blood mononuclear cells were collected before treatment, at response, and at either disease progression or sustained remission. Every remission and progressive disease sample was obtained while ibrutinib was still being received by the patients. The study at large found these results: An increase in clonality was observed at ibrutinib response, with clonality remaining stable during sustained remission and falling back toward baseline at progression. Baseline clonality was found to be higher than that of age-matched healthy donors and was strongly correlated with circulating CD8+ T-cell counts. Sustained-remission and progressing patients did not have matched sampling times, and lymph node repertoires were not examined. Public clonotypes were found to be uncommon and were observed to contract or remain stable during treatment; the increase in clonality was shown to reflect expansion of private clonotypes at ibrutinib response.

Trimming takes 3 bases from V and 7 bases from J, and the germline ends sit 13 bases apart. The germline V gene provides CDR1 MGHDK and CDR2 SYGVNS. Inclusive of the bounding cysteine and phenylalanine, the CDR3 is 15 residues long. This entry keeps only the CDR3 DNA: 45 bases, framed from base 1. The goal of deep resolution MiSeq sequencing was a depth between 1 in 1 million and 1 in 200,000 T cells, and coverage averaged 10x per clonotype. The immunoSEQ hsTCRB Kit was used to generate the TCR beta libraries. The authors' pipeline ran thus. Data were analyzed with ImmunoSEQ Data Assistant and ImmunoSEQ Analyzer, with V, D and J genes assigned per IMGT definitions. Clonality, which ranges from 0 to 1, was calculated as one minus the normalized Shannon entropy of productive rearrangement frequencies. Public clonotype analysis was restricted to overrepresented clonotypes comprising at least 0.05% of each patient's repertoire. About twelve repertoires from age-matched healthy donors, obtained from immuneACCESS, served as clonality controls. TCRdb took this table from immuneACCESS and kept in-frame rearrangements with V and J called. Such tables lack part of the clones; where checked against another copy, unresolved V genes explain under half of the gap, and the rest is unexplained. D and trimming come from the DNA, and the V and J calls and clone size come from that table. The sample profile shows 50,000 or so clones; 57% of them were found once. The ten top clones hold approximately 30% of the sample.

This specimen's time point label, per the study, means: less than 30 months on ibrutinib. For TCR beta library preparation, 2 to 2.5 micrograms of genomic DNA were isolated from cryopreserved PBMCs. Longitudinal blood samples from CLL patients on ibrutinib monotherapy were analyzed using high-throughput TCR beta sequencing. The patients took part in an open-label, single-center phase 2 trial of ibrutinib monotherapy. The chain joins TRBV25-1 to TRBJ1-6, with a tentative D gene TRBD1 over 5 matching bases. The receptor was isolated from a human donor with chronic lymphocytic leukemia. Sequenced here: PBMCs, sampled after 24 months of ibrutinib treatment. The nucleotide sequence is TGTGCCAGCAGTGATTTTAGGGACCGAAATTCACCCCTCCACTTT. Its translation reads: CASSDFRDRNSPLHF.